This is a list of T cell receptor beta chains from one sample in a study of blood T cell repertoires in COVID-19. The assay was immunoSEQ multiplex PCR, and TCRdb's table has in-frame clones only and misses some. This sample has 300,000 to 350,000 clones, with 88% found just once. The sample taken for sequencing was peripheral blood. The receptors were sampled from a woman aged 70 to 79 with COVID-19, enrolled during active disease. Each CDR3 is given with its conserved first and last residue. D genes are given only for firm matches. The size entry is marked missing in some rows and otherwise reads once, few, many or a size class.

v_gene	d_gene	abundance	j_gene	CDR3aa	CDR3nt
TRBV24-1	NA	NA	TRBJ1-2	CATSGGGNYGYTF	TGTGCCACCAGTGGGGGGGGGAACTATGGCTACACCTTC
TRBV19	NA	NA	TRBJ1-2	CASSRQNYGYTF	TGTGCCAGTTCTAGGCAGAACTATGGCTACACCTTC
TRBV21-1	NA	NA	TRBJ1-5	CASSKKGQGGEPQHF	TGTGCCAGCAGCAAAAAAGGACAGGGAGGCGAGCCCCAGCATTTT
TRBV2	NA	NA	TRBJ2-2	CASSEEEGAGELFF	TGTGCCAGCAGTGAAGAAGAGGGGGCCGGGGAGCTGTTTTTT
TRBV5-4	TRBD1	NA	TRBJ1-2	CASSLPDRGGGGYTF	TGTGCCAGCAGCTTGCCGGACAGGGGAGGTGGTGGCTACACCTTC
TRBV28	NA	NA	TRBJ1-2	CAVRGRISGYTF	TGTGCCGTCAGGGGCAGGATATCTGGCTACACCTTC
TRBV12-3/TRBV12-4	TRBD1	NA	TRBJ1-2	CASSSGQGYTF	TGTGCCAGCAGTTCAGGACAGGGGTACACCTTC
TRBV2	TRBD1	once	TRBJ2-7	CASNPPGGYEQYF	TGTGCCAGCAACCCCCCAGGGGGTTACGAGCAGTACTTC
TRBV7-2	NA	NA	TRBJ2-7	CASSPTGTAYEQYF	TGTGCCAGCAGCCCGACTGGGACTGCCTACGAGCAGTACTTC
TRBV24-1	TRBD1	NA	TRBJ2-3	CATSDAGQGASDTQYF	TGTGCCACCAGTGATGCGGGCCAGGGGGCGTCGGATACGCAGTATTTT
TRBV11-2	NA	NA	TRBJ2-3	CASSSSGFSSDTQYF	TGTGCCAGCAGCTCAAGTGGCTTTTCTTCAGATACGCAGTATTTT
TRBV6-6	TRBD1	NA	TRBJ1-1	CASLTGTNRGSEAFF	TGTGCCAGCTTGACAGGGACGAATCGGGGCTCTGAAGCTTTCTTT
TRBV28	NA	NA	TRBJ1-2	CASSPPPGHGYTF	TGTGCCAGCAGCCCCCCCCCGGGTCATGGCTACACCTTC
TRBV19	NA	NA	TRBJ1-1	CASSIQGTATEAFF	TGTGCCAGTAGTATACAGGGGACGGCCACTGAAGCTTTCTTT
TRBV18	NA	NA	TRBJ1-1	CASSPRQGGTEAFF	TGTGCCAGCTCACCAAGGCAGGGTGGCACTGAAGCTTTCTTT
TRBV4-1	NA	NA	TRBJ1-2	CASSQDQAMGAYGYTF	TGCGCCAGCAGCCAAGATCAGGCTATGGGGGCCTATGGCTACACCTTC
TRBV11-2	TRBD2	NA	TRBJ2-1	CASSSSGGNNEQFF	TGTGCCAGCAGCTCTAGCGGGGGCAACAATGAGCAGTTCTTC
TRBV4-3	TRBD1	NA	TRBJ1-3	CASSQDRGFAGNTIYF	TGCGCCAGCAGCCAGGACAGGGGATTCGCTGGAAACACCATATATTTT
TRBV10-3	NA	NA	TRBJ2-1	CAISDSRREQFF	TGTGCCATCAGTGATAGCCGGAGGGAGCAGTTCTTC
TRBV5-4	NA	NA	TRBJ1-3	CASSLAGAGNTIYF	TGTGCCAGCAGCTTGGCGGGTGCGGGAAACACCATATATTTT
TRBV7-9	TRBD1	NA	TRBJ1-4	CASSFGTGIEKLFF	TGTGCCAGCAGCTTCGGGACAGGGATTGAAAAACTGTTTTTT
TRBV29-1	NA	NA	TRBJ1-2	CSVSDSQTTYGYTF	TGCAGCGTTTCGGACAGCCAGACGACCTATGGCTACACCTTC
TRBV7-9	NA	NA	TRBJ2-5	CASSLAGGPQTQYF	TGTGCCAGCAGCTTAGCGGGGGGGCCACAGACCCAGTACTTC
TRBV9	NA	NA	TRBJ1-1	CASSAQTGNTEAFF	TGTGCCAGCAGCGCTCAGACAGGAAACACTGAAGCTTTCTTT
TRBV6-7	NA	NA	TRBJ1-2	CASSLGGNGYTF	TGTGCCAGCAGTTTGGGGGGGAACGGCTACACCTTC
TRBV7-9	NA	NA	TRBJ1-4	CASSLGATNEKLFF	TGTGCCAGCAGCCTAGGAGCAACTAATGAAAAACTGTTTTTT
TRBV24-1	NA	NA	TRBJ2-3	CATSDFLGGGDTQYF	TGTGCCACCAGTGATTTTTTAGGGGGGGGAGATACGCAGTATTTT